This TCR beta chain originates from a study of blood T cell repertoires in COVID-19. For the study at large: The analysed material was cDNA or gDNA that came from T cells, B-cell-depleted T cells, or PBMCs.

The assay was immunoSEQ multiplex PCR, and TCRdb's table has in-frame clones only and misses some. The sample includes roughly 120,000 clones, approximately 70% seen only once; the top ten take approximately 0.86%. This CDR3 is 11 amino acids long. CDR1 is DFQATT, CDR2 SNEGSKA, per germline (reference sequence). The V end lost 4 bases, the J end lost 10 bases, and 11 bases lay between the germline ends. The receptor was derived from a human donor with acute or convalescent COVID-19. The donor label of this sample is uncertain. The J gene is TRBJ2-1, the V gene TRBV20-1; TRBD2 is a possible D gene (6 bases). Sequencing was done on a sample of peripheral blood. The CDR3 coding sequence is TGCAGTGCTAATCGGAGGGGCGAGCAGTTCTTC. This encodes CSANRRGEQFF.